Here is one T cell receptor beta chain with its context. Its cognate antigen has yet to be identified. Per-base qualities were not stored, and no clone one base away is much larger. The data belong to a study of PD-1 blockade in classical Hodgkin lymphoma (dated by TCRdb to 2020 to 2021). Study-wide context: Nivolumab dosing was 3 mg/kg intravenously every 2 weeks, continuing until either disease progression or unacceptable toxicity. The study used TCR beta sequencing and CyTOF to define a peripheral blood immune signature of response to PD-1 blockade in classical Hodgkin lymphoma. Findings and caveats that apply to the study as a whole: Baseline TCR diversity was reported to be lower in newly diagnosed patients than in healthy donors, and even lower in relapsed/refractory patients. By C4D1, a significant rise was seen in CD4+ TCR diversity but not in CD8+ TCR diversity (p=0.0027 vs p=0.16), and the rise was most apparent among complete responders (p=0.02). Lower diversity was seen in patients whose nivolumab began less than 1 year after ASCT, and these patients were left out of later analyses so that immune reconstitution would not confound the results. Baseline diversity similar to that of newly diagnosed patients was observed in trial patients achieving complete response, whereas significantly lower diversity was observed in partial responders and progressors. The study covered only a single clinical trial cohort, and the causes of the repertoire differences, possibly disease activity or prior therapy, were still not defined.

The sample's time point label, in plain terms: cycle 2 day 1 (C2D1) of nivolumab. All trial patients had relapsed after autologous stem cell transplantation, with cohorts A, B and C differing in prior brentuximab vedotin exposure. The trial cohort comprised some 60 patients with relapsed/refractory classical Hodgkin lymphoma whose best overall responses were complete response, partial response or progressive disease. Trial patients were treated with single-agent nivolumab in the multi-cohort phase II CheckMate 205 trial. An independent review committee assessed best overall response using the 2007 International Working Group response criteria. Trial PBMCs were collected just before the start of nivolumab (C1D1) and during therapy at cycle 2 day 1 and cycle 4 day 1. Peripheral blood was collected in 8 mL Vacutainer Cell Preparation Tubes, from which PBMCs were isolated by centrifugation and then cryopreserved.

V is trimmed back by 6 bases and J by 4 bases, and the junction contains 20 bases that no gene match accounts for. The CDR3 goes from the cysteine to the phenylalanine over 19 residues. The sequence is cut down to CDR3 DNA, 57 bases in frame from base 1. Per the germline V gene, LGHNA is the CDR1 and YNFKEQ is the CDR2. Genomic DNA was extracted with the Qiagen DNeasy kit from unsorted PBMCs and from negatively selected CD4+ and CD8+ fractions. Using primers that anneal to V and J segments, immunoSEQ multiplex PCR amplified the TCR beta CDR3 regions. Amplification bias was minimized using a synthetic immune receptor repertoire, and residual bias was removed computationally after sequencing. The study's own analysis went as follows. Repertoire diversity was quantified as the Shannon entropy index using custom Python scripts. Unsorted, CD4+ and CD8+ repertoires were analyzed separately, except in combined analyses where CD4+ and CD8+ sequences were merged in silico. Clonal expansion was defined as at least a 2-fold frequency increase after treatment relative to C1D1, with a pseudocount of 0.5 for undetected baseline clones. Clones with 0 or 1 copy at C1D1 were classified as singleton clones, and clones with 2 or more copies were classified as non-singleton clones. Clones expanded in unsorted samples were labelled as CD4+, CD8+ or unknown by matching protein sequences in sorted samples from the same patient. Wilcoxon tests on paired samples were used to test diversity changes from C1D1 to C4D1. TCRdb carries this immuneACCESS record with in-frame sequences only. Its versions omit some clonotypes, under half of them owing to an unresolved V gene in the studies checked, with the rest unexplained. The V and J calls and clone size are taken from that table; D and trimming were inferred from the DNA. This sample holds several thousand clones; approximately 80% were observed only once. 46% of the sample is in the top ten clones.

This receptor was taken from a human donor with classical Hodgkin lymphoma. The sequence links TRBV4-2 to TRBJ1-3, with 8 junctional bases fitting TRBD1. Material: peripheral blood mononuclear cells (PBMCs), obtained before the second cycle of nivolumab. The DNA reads TGTGCCAGCAGTCCTGTTACGACCGGGACAGGCCAGGGCGGAAACACCATATATTTT. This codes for CASSPVTTGTGQGGNTIYF.